This T cell receptor beta chain was captured by sequencing in a study of blood T cell repertoires in COVID-19. Background on the study: Sources were T cells, B-cell-depleted T cells, or PBMCs; the material itself was cDNA or gDNA.

TCRdb's copy holds only in-frame clones and misses some; the assay was immunoSEQ multiplex PCR. This table has about 130,000 clones, more than 80% appearing once. Germline-derived CDR1 and CDR2 are DFQATT and SNEGSKA (reference sequence). The CDR3 covers 13 residues. V lost 3 bases, J lost 1 base, and 7 bases lay in between. This clonotype was sampled from a woman older than 75 with COVID-19, enrolled during active disease. Material for sequencing was peripheral blood. This chain uses TRBV20-1 with TRBJ1-5; the D is unclear. The CDR3 reads CSASSRSNQPQHF. The CDR3 region has the DNA TGCAGTGCTAGTTCCAGGAGCAATCAGCCCCAGCATTTT.